The 7 T cell receptor beta chains below were found in one sample sequenced in a study of breast tumors, draining lymph nodes, adjacent tissues. Breast cancer patients provided tissue from their axillary draining lymph nodes. Using its own MiXCR run on the multiplex PCR reads, TCRdb lists one record per CDR3 protein. The table records about 180,000 distinct CDR3 sequences, about 30% of them present only once. Sequenced input: axillary lymph node tissue. These receptors all come from a female donor with breast cancer. Some clones in this sample may be carry-over from other donors' samples.

This clonotype was observed at least ten times. This sequence joins TRBV4-1 and TRBJ2-5; unclear D gene. This CDR3 has 15 amino acids. Trimming removed 0 bases from V and 1 base from J, with 9 bases in between. Germline CDR1 and CDR2: MGHRA and YSYEKL. CDR3 region: CASSQDLELQETQYF. CDR3 nucleotides: TGCGCCAGCAGCCAAGATCTGGAACTCCAAGAGACCCAGTACTTC.

The chain is built from TRBV5-4 and TRBJ2-7; 7 bases line up with TRBD2. The V gene's germline CDR1 is SGHNT and CDR2 YYREEE (reference sequence). The CDR3 length is 14 residues. Trimming at V came to 5 bases and at J to 5 bases, leaving 10 bases not matched to a gene. For the CDR3, the DNA is TGTGCCAGCAGTATGGGGGGGAGTCTGGACGAGCAGTACTTC. Translating gives CASSMGGSLDEQYF.

This clonotype came up many times. J is TRBJ1-4 and V is TRBV4-1, with a possible D match to TRBD1 (5 bases). Germline V gene sequence: CDR1 MGHRA, CDR2 YSYEKL. V was trimmed by 0 bases and J by 4 bases, leaving 15 bases between them. The CDR3 runs 17 residues. CDR3 sequence: CASSQDGTGGSNEKLFF. CDR3 coding DNA: TGCGCCAGCAGCCAAGATGGGACGGGCGGCAGTAATGAAAAACTGTTTTTT.

Concerning this clonotype itself: This sequence may be a read error, since a much larger clone differs from it by one base. The chain combines TRBV20-1 with TRBJ2-7, with a tentative D call TRBD2 (6 bases). Between the trimmed V and J ends, which lost 0 bases and 6 bases, there was a span of 15 bases. The germline V gene encodes CDR1 DFQATT and CDR2 SNEGSKA (reference sequence). This CDR3 contains 14 residues. Here the CDR3 DNA reads TGCAGTGCTAGAGATCTGGAGGGTATCTCCGAGCAGTACTTC. This translates into CSARDLEGISEQYF.

This clonotype has at least ten counts. The chain recombines TRBV7-9 with TRBJ1-5; weak D call: TRBD1 (6 bases). This CDR3 comprises 19 residues. V lost 5 bases, J lost 0 bases, and 23 bases lay in between. Germline loops: CDR1 SEHNR, CDR2 FQNEAQ (reference sequence). CDR3 sequence: CASSASPGTIPYSNQPQHF. The CDR3, as DNA: TGTGCCAGCAGCGCCTCTCCCGGGACAATCCCTTATAGCAATCAGCCCCAGCATTTT.

This clonotype was picked up many times. The CDR3 sequence: CATVGQGGEQFF. The CDR3, as DNA: TGTGCCACAGTGGGACAGGGTGGAGAGCAGTTCTTC. The rearrangement joins TRBV2 to TRBJ2-1; 9 bases are a match to TRBD1. The CDR3 is 12 amino acids. Germline CDR1 is SNHLY and CDR2 is FYNNEI. Unmatched junction bases numbered 8, after V lost 10 bases and J lost 10 bases.

The J gene is TRBJ1-2, the V gene TRBV6-2 or TRBV6-3; unclear D gene. The CDR3 consists of 13 residues. Trimming left V 2 bases short and J 6 bases short, with 10 bases between. CDR1 MNHEY and CDR2 SVGEGT come from the germline V gene. CDR3 nucleotides: TGTGCCAGCAGTTACCTGATGGGAAATGGCTACACCTTC. This translates into CASSYLMGNGYTF.